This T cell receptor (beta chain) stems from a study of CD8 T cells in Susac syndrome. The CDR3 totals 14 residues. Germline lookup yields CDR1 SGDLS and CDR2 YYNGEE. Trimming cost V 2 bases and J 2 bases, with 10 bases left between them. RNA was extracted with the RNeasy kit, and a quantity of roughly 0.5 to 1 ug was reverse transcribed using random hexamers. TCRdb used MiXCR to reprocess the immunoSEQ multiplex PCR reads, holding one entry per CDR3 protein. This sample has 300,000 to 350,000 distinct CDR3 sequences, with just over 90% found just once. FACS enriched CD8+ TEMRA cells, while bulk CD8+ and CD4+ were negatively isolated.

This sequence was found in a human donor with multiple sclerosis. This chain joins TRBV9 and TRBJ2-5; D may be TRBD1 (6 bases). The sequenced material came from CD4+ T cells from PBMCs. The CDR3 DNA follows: TGTGCCAGCAGCGTTGGGGGCCGGCAAGAGACCCAGTACTTC. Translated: CASSVGGRQETQYF.